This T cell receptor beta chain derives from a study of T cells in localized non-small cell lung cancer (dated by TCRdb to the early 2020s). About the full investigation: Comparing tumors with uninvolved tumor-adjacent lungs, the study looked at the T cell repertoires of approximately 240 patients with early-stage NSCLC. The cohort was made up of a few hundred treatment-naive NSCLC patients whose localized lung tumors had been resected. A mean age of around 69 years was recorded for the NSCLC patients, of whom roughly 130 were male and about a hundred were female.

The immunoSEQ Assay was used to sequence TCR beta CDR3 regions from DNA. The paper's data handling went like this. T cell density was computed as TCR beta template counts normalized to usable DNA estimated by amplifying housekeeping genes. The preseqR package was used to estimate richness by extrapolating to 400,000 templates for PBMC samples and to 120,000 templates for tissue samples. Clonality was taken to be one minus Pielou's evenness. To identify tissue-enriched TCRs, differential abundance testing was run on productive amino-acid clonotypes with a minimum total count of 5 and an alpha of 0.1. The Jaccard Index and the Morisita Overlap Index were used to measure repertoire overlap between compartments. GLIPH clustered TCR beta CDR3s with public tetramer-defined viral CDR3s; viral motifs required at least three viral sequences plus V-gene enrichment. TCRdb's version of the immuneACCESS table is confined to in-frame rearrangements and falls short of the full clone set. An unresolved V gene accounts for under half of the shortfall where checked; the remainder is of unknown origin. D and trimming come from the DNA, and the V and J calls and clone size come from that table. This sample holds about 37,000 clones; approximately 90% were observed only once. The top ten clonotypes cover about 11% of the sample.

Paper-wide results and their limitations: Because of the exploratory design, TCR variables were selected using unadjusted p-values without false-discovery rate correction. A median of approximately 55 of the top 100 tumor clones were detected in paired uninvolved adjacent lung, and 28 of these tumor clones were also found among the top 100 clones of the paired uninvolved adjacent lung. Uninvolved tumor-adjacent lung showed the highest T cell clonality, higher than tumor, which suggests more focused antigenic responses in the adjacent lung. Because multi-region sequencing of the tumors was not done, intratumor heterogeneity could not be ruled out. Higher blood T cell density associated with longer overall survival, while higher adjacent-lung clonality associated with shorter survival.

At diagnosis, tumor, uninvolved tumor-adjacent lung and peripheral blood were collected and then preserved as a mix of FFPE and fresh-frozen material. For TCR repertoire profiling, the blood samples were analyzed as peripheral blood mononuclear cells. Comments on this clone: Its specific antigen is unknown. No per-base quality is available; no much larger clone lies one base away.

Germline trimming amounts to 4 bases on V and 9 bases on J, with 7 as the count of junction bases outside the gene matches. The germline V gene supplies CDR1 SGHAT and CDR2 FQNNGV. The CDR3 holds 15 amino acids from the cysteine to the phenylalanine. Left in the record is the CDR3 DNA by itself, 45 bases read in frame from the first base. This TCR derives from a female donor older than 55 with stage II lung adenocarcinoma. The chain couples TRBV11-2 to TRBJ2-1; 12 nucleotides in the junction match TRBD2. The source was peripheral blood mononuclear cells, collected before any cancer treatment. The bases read TGTGCCAGCAGCTCACTCGGGACTAGCGGGTTTGAGCAGTTCTTC. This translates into CASSSLGTSGFEQFF.